Below are 27 T cell receptor beta chains sequenced from a single sample in a study of blood T cell repertoires in COVID-19. The method was immunoSEQ multiplex PCR; TCRdb's version includes in-frame clones alone and lacks a portion of them. The sample records 250,000 to 350,000 clones, nearly 90% being singletons. The specimen sequenced was PBMCs or T cells enriched from blood (not recorded which). All receptors derive from a woman between 18 and 29 years old with acute COVID-19.

The chain is built from TRBV11-2 and TRBJ1-2; TRBD1 aligns across 8 bases. CDR1 and CDR2 (germline): SGHAT, FQNNGV. J gave up 2 bases and V 5 bases, and 7 bases lay outside the gene matches. The CDR3 has 15 amino acids. CDR3 sequence: CASSPRTGSNYGYTF. The CDR3 DNA reads as TGTGCCAGCAGCCCCAGGACAGGGTCGAACTATGGCTACACCTTC. The variable domain in full, completed from reference TRBV11-2 and TRBJ1-2, reads EAGVAQSPRYKIIEKRQSVAFWCNPISGHATLYWYQQILGQGPKLLIQFQNNGVVDDSQLPKDRFSAERLKGVDSTLKIQPAKLEDSAVYLCASSPRTGSNYGYTFGSGTRLTVV.

This sequence joins TRBV29-1 and TRBJ1-1; no clear D gene. This CDR3 contains 13 residues. The V and J ends lost 4 bases and 4 bases respectively, with 13 bases between them. The germline gives CDR1 SQVTM, CDR2 ANQGSEA. The CDR3 is CSVAEWVSTEAFF. The CDR3 DNA sequence: TGCAGCGTTGCGGAGTGGGTAAGCACTGAAGCTTTCTTT.

This clone was counted a few times. The chain is built from TRBV6-1 and TRBJ1-5; D is undetermined. The CDR3 is made up of 12 amino acids. The V gene lost 1 base and the J gene lost 5 bases, with 3 bases spanning the gap. Germline lookup yields CDR1 MNHNS and CDR2 SASEGT. The CDR3 nucleotides are TGTGCCAGCAGTGAAGGCGATCAGCCCCAGCATTTT. Its translation is CASSEGDQPQHF.

This rearrangement joins TRBV2 to TRBJ2-2; TRBD1 matches 11 bases. V was clipped by 7 bases and J by 5 bases; unmatched bases: 6. Germline loops: CDR1 SNHLY, CDR2 FYNNEI. The CDR3 covers 15 residues. CDR3 in amino acids: CASIRDRGRTGELFF. The DNA of the CDR3 is TGTGCCAGCATCAGGGACAGGGGGAGAACCGGGGAGCTGTTTTTT.

This chain connects TRBV28 to TRBJ2-3; a weak D match, TRBD2 (6 bases). CDR1 and CDR2 from the germline V gene are MDHEN and SYDVKM. V lost 5 bases and J 1 base, leaving 13 bases between the germline ends. This CDR3 is built from 15 residues. DNA for the CDR3: TGTGCCAGCAGTGGGACTCCCTGGGGCACAGATACGCAGTATTTT. Translating it yields CASSGTPWGTDTQYF. The whole variable domain, remainder taken from reference TRBV28 and TRBJ2-3, is DVKVTQSSRYLVKRTGEKVFLECVQDMDHENMFWYRQDPGLGLRLIYFSYDVKMKEKGDIPEGYSVSREKKERFSLILESASTNQTSMYLCASSGTPWGTDTQYFGPGTRLTVL.

V and J are TRBV5-4 and TRBJ2-2, with a tentative D call TRBD2 (6 bases). CDR3 length: 15 residues. Germline V gene data show CDR1 as SGHNT and CDR2 as YYREEE (reference sequence). Trimming removed 4 bases from V and 4 bases from J, with 14 bases in between. CDR3 DNA: TGTGCCAGCAGCCTGGGACTGCTCACCACCGGGGAGCTGTTTTTT. Protein sequence: CASSLGLLTTGELFF.

The chain combines TRBV13 with TRBJ1-1; tentatively, D is TRBD1 (6 bases). The germline V gene encodes CDR1 PRHDT and CDR2 FYEKMQ (reference sequence). With 6 bases removed from V and 0 bases from J, the gap between germline ends came to 11 bases. The CDR3 runs to 14 residues. CDR3 in amino acids: CASRRQAMNTEAFF. The DNA of the CDR3 is TGTGCCAGCAGGCGACAGGCTATGAACACTGAAGCTTTCTTT.

The chain recombines TRBV10-1 with TRBJ1-4; 8 nucleotides agree with TRBD1. The CDR3 extends over 13 amino acids. Germline V gives CDR1 WNHNN, CDR2 SYGVQD (reference sequence). J lost 6 bases, V lost 5 bases, and 2 bases had no gene match. In DNA, the CDR3 is TGCGCCAGCAGTCCACAGGGGGATGAAAAACTGTTTTTT. Amino acids: CASSPQGDEKLFF.

In its sample, this clone was seen once. The rearrangement links TRBV4-1 to TRBJ2-5; TRBD2 agrees at 8 bases. This CDR3 has 16 residues. V was pared by 3 bases and J by 5 bases, with 11 bases of the junction left unmatched. CDR1 and CDR2 from the germline V gene are MGHRA and YSYEKL. The CDR3 protein is CASSHSPGLEKETQYF. CDR3 DNA sequence: TGCGCCAGCAGCCATTCACCGGGACTAGAAAAGGAGACCCAGTACTTC.

This clone occurred once. V gene TRBV3-1 (or the pseudogene TRBV3-2) combines with J gene TRBJ1-1; TRBD1 matches 9 bases. Germline loops: CDR1 LGHDT, CDR2 YNNKEL (reference sequence). V lost 2 bases to trimming and J lost 1 base; unmatched junction nucleotides: 2. The CDR3 spans 15 residues. The CDR3 DNA follows: TGTGCCAGCAGCCAACGGGGACAGGGGAACACTGAAGCTTTCTTT. It yields the protein CASSQRGQGNTEAFF.

J is TRBJ2-7 and V is TRBV28; tentative D call: TRBD2 (5 bases). The CDR3 loop spans 18 amino acids. Germline CDR1 MDHEN, CDR2 SYDVKM. The ends were cut back, 5 bases at V and 2 bases at J, with 25 bases in the middle. In nucleotides, the CDR3 is TGTGCCAGCAGTCGACCGGACTCCCTCCCGATCCCTACCTACGAGCAGTACTTC. The encoded protein is CASSRPDSLPIPTYEQYF.

As DNA, the CDR3 is TGTGCCAGCAGCTTGACAGGGACTGAAGCTTTCTTT. It translates to CASSLTGTEAFF. The chain recombines TRBV27 with TRBJ1-1; 7 nucleotides align to TRBD1. Germline CDR1 is MNHEY and CDR2 is SMNVEV (reference sequence). The trim removed 6 bases at V and 5 bases at J, leaving 3 bases unmatched. The length of the CDR3 is 12 residues.

V and J are TRBV19 and TRBJ1-5, with 7 nucleotides matching TRBD1. This CDR3 is built from 16 residues. CDR1 LNHDA and CDR2 SQIVND come from the germline V gene (reference sequence). V shed 4 bases and J 3 bases; nucleotides not matched to a gene: 9. The CDR3 DNA is TGTGCCAGTAGTAAGAACGGGGGACAGTCCAATCAGCCCCAGCATTTT. As protein: CASSKNGGQSNQPQHF. Complete variable domain (other parts from reference TRBV19 and TRBJ1-5): DGGITQSPKYLFRKEGQNVTLSCEQNLNHDAMYWYRQDPGQGLRLIYYSQIVNDFQKGDIAEGYSVSREKKESFPLTVTSAQKNPTAFYLCASSKNGGQSNQPQHFGDGTRLSIL.

Comments on this clone: One end of the junction is discordant with germline, which a read error may explain. The rearrangement joins TRBV6-5 to TRBJ1-2; 11 positions agree with TRBD1. The CDR3 has 15 residues. Germline V CDR1 and CDR2: MNHEY, SVGAGI. The CDR3 sequence is CASRTRDRGSYGCTF. CDR3 DNA: TGTGCCAGCAGGACCCGGGACAGGGGGTCCTATGGCTGCACCTTC.

V and J are TRBV19 and TRBJ1-2; the D is unclear. The CDR3 loop spans 12 amino acids. The germline gives CDR1 LNHDA, CDR2 SQIVND (reference sequence). Trimming removed 9 bases at V and 0 bases at J, with 8 bases between. The CDR3 bases are TGTGCCAGCGAGGGAGCTAACTATGGCTACACCTTC. Protein sequence: CASEGANYGYTF.

V and J are TRBV29-1 and TRBJ2-7; 9 positions match TRBD2. The CDR3 sequence is 14 residues long. Germline-derived CDR1 and CDR2 are SQVTM and ANQGSEA. The J segment lost 0 bases and the V segment lost 8 bases, leaving 8 bases of the junction unmatched. CDR3 coding DNA: TGCAGCTCCCGCGGGGGGGACAACTCCTACGAGCAGTACTTC. Translation gives CSSRGGDNSYEQYF.

The chain combines TRBV19 with TRBJ1-5; no reliable D call. V dropped 10 bases and J dropped 6 bases, with 13 bases sitting between them. In germline, CDR1 is LNHDA, CDR2 SQIVND (reference sequence). There are 12 residues in the CDR3. The CDR3 region is CATTTGVQPQHF. The DNA for the CDR3 is TGTGCCACCACCACCGGAGTTCAGCCCCAGCATTTT.

The chain has TRBV10-3 and TRBJ1-1; the match to TRBD1 covers 7 bases. J lost 1 base, V lost 2 bases, and 4 bases had no gene match. Germline V CDR1 and CDR2: ENHRY, SYGVKD. This CDR3 is built from 15 residues. CDR3 in DNA: TGTGCCATCAGTGAGGCTGGGACAGCGAACACTGAAGCTTTCTTT. Translated: CAISEAGTANTEAFF.

The chain links TRBV24-1 to TRBJ1-4; D gene uncertain. The germline gives CDR1 KGHDR, CDR2 SFDVKD. V was clipped by 0 bases and J by 14 bases, with 6 bases between them. The CDR3 is made up of 11 amino acids. CDR3 bases: TGTGCCACCAGTGATTTGTCGAGGCTGTTTTTT. Protein product: CATSDLSRLFF.

The chain couples TRBV11-2 to TRBJ1-6, with a tentative D call TRBD1 (5 bases). Trimming removed 5 bases at V and 9 bases at J, with 5 bases between. Germline CDR1 reads SGHAT; CDR2 reads FQNNGV. The length of the CDR3 is 11 residues. The CDR3 DNA follows: TGTGCCAGCAGCCAGGGTTCACCCCTCCACTTT. This encodes CASSQGSPLHF.

This clone was seen a single time. The chain employs TRBV7-2 and TRBJ2-4; a weak D match, TRBD1 (6 bases). Germline V gene data show CDR1 as SGHTA and CDR2 as FQGNSA. The CDR3 is 14 amino acids. The germline V and J ends were trimmed by 5 bases and 7 bases, with 15 bases remaining between them. CDR3 in DNA: TGTGCCAGCAGCCTTGGGACATCCGGGAACATTCAGTACTTC. Translated, it gives CASSLGTSGNIQYF.

The chain has TRBV16 and TRBJ1-2; 8 positions match TRBD1. The J segment lost 3 bases and the V segment lost 1 base, leaving 13 bases of the junction unmatched. The germline V gene has CDR1 KGHSY and CDR2 FQNENV. The CDR3 contains 18 residues. CDR3 nucleotide sequence: TGTGCCAGCAGCCAATTGGCGGCAGGGGGCGCCCCCCACTATGGCTACACCTTC. It encodes CASSQLAAGGAPHYGYTF.

The chain employs TRBV7-3 and TRBJ2-1; TRBD2 matches 16 bases. Germline V gene lookup returns CDR1 SGHTA and CDR2 FQGTGA. There are 19 residues in the CDR3. After removal of 5 bases from V and 0 bases from J, the junction contained 7 bases not matched to a gene. CDR3 amino acids: CASSPGLAGGPSSYNEQFF. CDR3 nucleotide sequence: TGTGCCAGCAGCCCGGGACTAGCGGGAGGGCCTAGCTCCTACAATGAGCAGTTCTTC.

The chain has TRBV10-2 and TRBJ1-2; D perhaps matches TRBD1 (6 bases). Trimming cost V 1 base and J 5 bases, with 8 bases left between them. CDR3 length: 13 amino acids. CDR1 and CDR2 (germline): WSHSY, SAAADI. CDR3 protein: CASSEWQGYGYTF. CDR3 nucleotide sequence: TGCGCCAGCAGTGAGTGGCAGGGGTATGGCTACACCTTC.

CDR3 in DNA: TGTGCCAGCAGCCCAAGGGGGCAAACTAACTATGGCTACACCTTC. It specifies CASSPRGQTNYGYTF. This sequence joins TRBV11-3 and TRBJ1-2; 7 bases map to TRBD1. The CDR3 totals 15 residues. V trimming: 5 bases; J trimming: 0 bases; junction bases outside the gene matches: 6. Germline values: CDR1 SGHNT, CDR2 YENEEA.

This clone has more than one count but fewer than ten. Different DNA sequences within this sample yield the same CDR3. V is TRBV28 and J is TRBJ1-2; D perhaps matches TRBD1 (5 bases). Deletions cut 2 bases from V and 4 bases from J, with 5 bases between. Per the germline V gene, CDR1 is MDHEN and CDR2 is SYDVKM. This CDR3 has 12 amino acids. The CDR3 DNA reads TGTGCCAGCAGTTTAACAGGCTATGGCTACACCTTC. It codes for CASSLTGYGYTF.

This clone was recorded only once. Here the CDR3 DNA reads TGTGCCAGCAGCTTGATAACCCTTCCTTCAGGCGAGCAGTACTTC. Protein: CASSLITLPSGEQYF. The J gene is TRBJ2-7, the V gene TRBV11-2; D is undetermined. The length of the CDR3 is 15 residues. Trimming shortened V by 3 bases and J by 6 bases, and 18 bases separated the two germline ends. Per the germline V gene, CDR1 is SGHAT and CDR2 is FQNNGV.